The clone carrying this TCR beta chain was counted many times. Used for diagnoses were clinical symptoms, serum thyroxine and TRAb, thyroid ultrasound and orbital computed tomography. This sample is drawn from a study of T cells in Graves' hyperthyroidism and ophthalmopathy. From RNA transcripts, TCR beta CDR3 regions were amplified. The HTBI primer set was used in a first-round RT-PCR of the TCR CDR3. TCRdb re-derived calls from the multiplex PCR reads in MiXCR, one entry per CDR3 protein. The data show 300,000 to 400,000 distinct CDR3 sequences, with roughly 13% seen just once and about 10% held by the top ten. This clonotype was obtained from a woman in her sixties with Graves' hyperthyroidism. The sequenced sample consisted of blood.

The CDR3 reads CASSLTSGSSGSYNEQFF. CDR3 in DNA: TGTGCCAGCAGCTTAACTAGCGGGAGTTCGGGCTCCTACAATGAGCAGTTCTTC. V gene TRBV7-9 combines with J gene TRBJ2-1, with 11 bases identical to TRBD2. The length of the CDR3 is 18 residues. Germline V lookup: CDR1 SEHNR, CDR2 FQNEAQ (reference sequence). Trimming took 2 bases from V and 0 from J; bases not matched to a gene: 6.